This T cell receptor (beta chain) derives from a study of blood T cells in healthy people across ages (dated by TCRdb to between 2015 and 2016). Study-wide context: In model experiments, template switching captured about one uniquely barcoded TCR beta cDNA molecule for every two T cells. Age-related changes in TCR beta repertoire diversity were measured in the study by deep sequencing normalized with unique cDNA molecular identifiers. Donors of different ages were randomly distributed across sequencing lanes to avoid experimental bias. For two donors (one aged 18 to 30 and one aged 80 or older), the study analyzed two additional independent replicas of 1 million unique cDNA reads from the same blood draw. The donors were divided into four age groups: young (average about 16 years), middle-aged (approximately 41), aged (about 62) and long-lived (around 87).

Donors were about 36 systemically healthy Caucasian individuals from Russia aged 6 to 90 years. Each donor gave ten milliliters of peripheral blood, drawn into EDTA-treated Vacutainer tubes. Ficoll-Paque density-gradient centrifugation was used to isolate PBMCs, with at least 6.5 million obtained per sample. Trizol reagent was used to extract total RNA from the PBMCs, yielding at least 6 micrograms per sample. For every donor, an aliquot of PBMCs went through flow cytometry to measure the percentages of naive CD45RAhigh/CD27high T cells. Broader findings and caveats from the paper: Compared with the aged group, the long-lived group had more naive CD4+ T cells, fewer expanded clones and increased TCR diversity, a pattern suggesting age selection. Since profiling was done on bulk unsorted PBMCs, naive and antigen-experienced compartments could not be conclusively compared. Because donor CMV infection status was unknown, age-related changes in expanded clonotypes were potentially confounded. Observed TCR beta diversity per million T cells fell roughly linearly with age, and a significant reduction was already apparent by age approximately 41. The percentage of naive T cells measured by flow cytometry correlated strongly with observed TCR beta diversity. Estimates of total diversity from one million sequenced T cells were regarded as lower bounds and underestimates.

The cysteine opens and the phenylalanine closes a CDR3 of 14 amino acids. Only the CDR3 region is kept as DNA, spanning 42 bases read in frame from base 1. Via the germline V gene (reference sequence), CDR1 is MNHEY and CDR2 SMNVEV. Notes on this clonotype: Its antigen has not been determined. A junction end diverges from the germline sequence, so it may reflect a read error.

Libraries were constructed by 5' RACE. These reads were obtained on an Illumina HiSeq 2500. A second PCR of about 7 to 12 cycles was performed with a sample-barcoded 5' primer and a J-beta primer mix. A template-switch 5' adaptor carrying 12 random nucleotides introduced a unique molecular identifier onto each TCR beta cDNA molecule. Each sample yielded at least 2.5 million CDR3-containing paired-end reads. The Mint cDNA synthesis kit, primed by a TRBC-specific oligonucleotide, was used to synthesize first-strand cDNA from all RNA. All cDNA was treated with uracil-DNA glycosylase and then went through a first 18-cycle PCR with the universal primers M1SS and BC2_uni_R. In the original analysis: For normalization, 1 million high-quality reads, each with a distinct molecular identifier, were randomly selected from each sample. Reads sharing molecular identifiers were discarded rather than binned into consensus sequences. MiTCR, with a Q25 quality threshold and the strictest error-elimination algorithm, was used for CDR3 identification, clonotype clustering and error correction. Lower-bound total TCR beta diversity was estimated with a nonparametric unseen species model using Euler transformation. The public reads were run again by TCRdb, first through fastp at Q25 and then through MiXCR, and only productive beta chains were kept. Records with the same CDR3 protein are collapsed into one entry carrying the most frequent genes and DNA. TCRdb's processing, not the authors' own work, is the source of the V and J calls. For this sample the table gives 700,000 to 950,000 distinct CDR3 sequences, of which roughly 45% were detected only once. The top ten constitute 20% to 25% of the sample.

What was sequenced was blood. This receptor was obtained from a woman between 55 and 75 years old in good health. The sequence joins TRBV27 to TRBJ1-1; the best D guess is TRBD1, with 6 bases matching. The DNA sequence is as follows: TGTGCCGGCAGTTCCCGGGCAGGGGACACTGAAGCTTTCTTT. Its protein is CAGSSRAGDTEAFF.